This paragraph reports one TCR beta chain. Its target is not known. This entry is derived from a study of glioma-infiltrating T cells. Overall study results and limits: Only very few CDR3 sequences appeared in both tissue and blood. Tissue-blood divergence was below expectation in non-neoplastic patients, above in gliomas.

The ends were cut back, 4 bases at V and 0 bases at J, with 16 bases in the middle. The CDR3 spans 16 residues. The iRepertoire nested amplicon-rescue multiplex PCR amplified TCR alpha and beta CDR3s from RNA. For one-step reverse transcription and amplification, roughly 95-450 ng of tissue mRNA or PBMC total RNA was used. TCRdb reprocessed the multiplex PCR reads via MiXCR and lists one record per CDR3 protein. The sample shows approximately 120,000 distinct CDR3 sequences, less than 30% of them seen only once. Input material: glioma tissue, nonneoplastic brain tissue, or PBMCs (not recorded which). The chain employs TRBV12-3 or TRBV12-4 and TRBJ2-7, with D maybe TRBD1 (6 bases). The TCR comes from a human donor with low-grade glioma or glioblastoma, undergoing nonglioma brain surgery, or in good health (not recorded which). CDR3 protein: CASSSGQPRSSYEQYF. CDR3 DNA sequence: TGTGCCAGCAGTTCCGGACAGCCAAGGAGCTCCTACGAGCAGTACTTC.